This is a list of T cell receptor beta chains from one sample in a study of CD8 T cells in ankylosing spondylitis. TCRdb redid the calling of the 5' RACE reads with MiXCR, one entry per CDR3 protein. The sample has 250,000 to 400,000 distinct CDR3 sequences, around 10% seen once. Source material: blood, either unsorted or a sorted T cell fraction (not recorded which). All receptors derive from a female donor with ankylosing spondylitis or in good health (not recorded which). Both conserved end residues are part of each CDR3. Fields, in order: clone size, D gene, V gene, J gene, CDR3 DNA, CDR3 protein. The D gene is left open where the match is weak. Clone sizes are given selectively: once, few, many, or a class where the clone is expanded.

NA	NA	TRBV5-1	TRBJ2-2	TGCGCCAGCAGCTCTCTCAAGGACCTTAACACCGGGGAGCTGTTTTTT	CASSSLKDLNTGELFF
NA	NA	TRBV20-1	TRBJ2-1	TGCAGTGCTACCTCCGGGACCGCTAGCTCCTACAATGAGCAGTTCTTC	CSATSGTASSYNEQFF
NA	NA	TRBV30	TRBJ1-5	TGTGCCTGGAGTGAGGGCACACCTTATAGCAATCAGCCCCAGCATTTT	CAWSEGTPYSNQPQHF
many	TRBD1	TRBV6-1	TRBJ1-4	TGTGCCAGCAGTACGGAATTGGGGACAGTGACTAGGGCCCCTGAAAAACTGTTTTTT	CASSTELGTVTRAPEKLFF
NA	TRBD2	TRBV20-1	TRBJ2-7	TGCAGTGCTAGAGACACCGTGTCCCCGGGAGGCGAGCAGTACTTC	CSARDTVSPGGEQYF
few	TRBD1	TRBV5-1	TRBJ2-1	TGCGCCAGCAGCTCTCGGACAGGGAATTCCTACAATGAGCAGTTCTTC	CASSSRTGNSYNEQFF
NA	TRBD2	TRBV3-1	TRBJ2-1	TGTGCCAGCAGCCGGGGTTCACTAGCGGCAAACAATGAGCAGTTCTTC	CASSRGSLAANNEQFF
many	TRBD2	TRBV19	TRBJ2-1	TGTGCCAGTATAGGGACTAGCGGTACCTACAATGAGCAGTTCTTC	CASIGTSGTYNEQFF
many	NA	TRBV5-1	TRBJ2-3	TGCGCCAGCAGCTTAGGGGGGGGCCAAGATACGCAGTATTTT	CASSLGGGQDTQYF
many	NA	TRBV29-1	TRBJ2-5	TGCAGCGCCCACGACGGTTCGGAGACCCAGTACTTC	CSAHDGSETQYF
many	NA	TRBV6-5	TRBJ1-2	TGTGCCAGCAGGAATGCCGGGACGTCTTACTTC	CASRNAGTSYF
many	NA	TRBV28	TRBJ2-3	TGTGCCAGCAGGGGGTCGGCATATACGCAGTATTTT	CASRGSAYTQYF
NA	NA	TRBV20-1	TRBJ2-5	TGCAGTGCTAGGGGGGGTGTGGGAGGTGGAGAGACCCAGTACTTC	CSARGGVGGGETQYF
many	TRBD1	TRBV20-1	TRBJ1-2	TGCAGTGCTACAATGACAGGGGGCGTCGGAGGCTACACCTTC	CSATMTGGVGGYTF
many	NA	TRBV12-3/TRBV12-4	TRBJ2-1	TGTGCCAGCAGGACGGCGGTTGAGCAGTTCTTC	CASRTAVEQFF
NA	TRBD1	TRBV5-1	TRBJ2-7	TGCGCCAGCAGCTTGTTAGCGGACAGGGGCGTCTACGAGCAGTACTTC	CASSLLADRGVYEQYF
NA	TRBD2	TRBV30	TRBJ2-1	TGTGCCTGGAGCACCGGGGGGGCAACCTACAATGAGCAGTTCTTC	CAWSTGGATYNEQFF
few	NA	TRBV11-2	TRBJ2-3	TGTGCCAGCAGCTCCGGACCCAAAGATACGCAGTATTTT	CASSSGPKDTQYF
many	NA	TRBV10-3	TRBJ2-1	TGTGCCGCTGAAGGGGGAGGCGATGAGCAGTTCTTC	CAAEGGGDEQFF
NA	NA	TRBV20-1	TRBJ1-2	TGCAGTGCTAGAGATCGGGAGGGGCCAATGGGCTATGGCTACACCTTC	CSARDREGPMGYGYTF
few	NA	TRBV9	TRBJ2-3	TGTGCCAGCAGCCCGAGGACCCGGGGAGATACGCAGTATTTT	CASSPRTRGDTQYF
NA	TRBD1	TRBV10-3	TRBJ1-3	TGTGCCATCAGTGATGGACAGGGGGCCTCTGGAAACACCATATATTTT	CAISDGQGASGNTIYF
NA	NA	TRBV5-1	TRBJ2-6	TGCGCCAGCAGCACCGGACAGTCCTCTGGGGCCAACGTCCTGACTTTC	CASSTGQSSGANVLTF
many	NA	TRBV7-8	TRBJ2-7	TGTGCCAGCAGGCAATCGACAGCCGGCCGCGAGCAGTACTTC	CASRQSTAGREQYF
few	NA	TRBV5-1	TRBJ1-1	TGCGCCAGCAGCTCAGGGACCGGTAAGAACACTGAAGCTTTCTTT	CASSSGTGKNTEAFF
many	TRBD2	TRBV29-1	TRBJ2-1	TGCAGCGTTGAAATGGGACTAGCGGGCGACTCCTACAATGAGCAGTTCTTC	CSVEMGLAGDSYNEQFF
many	NA	TRBV25-1	TRBJ2-7	TGTGCCAGCAGGGGGGGAGTAAGCTCCTACGAGCAGTACTTC	CASRGGVSSYEQYF
few	NA	TRBV7-2	TRBJ2-7	TGTGCCAGCAGCTACCGGGACGGAGGGTACGAGCAGTACTTC	CASSYRDGGYEQYF
NA	NA	TRBV20-1	TRBJ2-5	TGCAGTGCCCCCGGCGGCGGGAAAGAGACCCAGTACTTC	CSAPGGGKETQYF
NA	NA	TRBV27	TRBJ2-1	TGTGCCAGCAGCCGCCGGTGGGACAATGAGCAGTTCTTC	CASSRRWDNEQFF
many	NA	TRBV20-1	TRBJ2-5	TGCAGTGCTCGAACAGGATTCCAAGAGACCCAGTACTTC	CSARTGFQETQYF
many	NA	TRBV29-1	TRBJ2-2	TGCAGCGTTGGAAGCCCCGGGCCCCCAACAGGGGAGCTGTTTTTT	CSVGSPGPPTGELFF
many	NA	TRBV20-1	TRBJ1-2	TGCAGTGCTAGGAACTATGGCTACACCTTC	CSARNYGYTF
many	NA	TRBV20-1	TRBJ2-1	TGCAGTGACCTGGAGGGTGACAATGAGCAGTTCTTC	CSDLEGDNEQFF
many	NA	TRBV3-1	TRBJ1-5	TGTGCCAGCAGCCATGGGAATCAGCCCCAGCATTTT	CASSHGNQPQHF
many	NA	TRBV28	TRBJ2-2	TGTGCCAGCAGTTTAGCACGAACAAACACCGGGGAGCTGTTTTTT	CASSLARTNTGELFF
NA	TRBD2	TRBV12-3/TRBV12-4	TRBJ2-3	TGTGCCAGCAGTTTGTCACTAGCGGGAGATACAGATACGCAGTATTTT	CASSLSLAGDTDTQYF
many	NA	TRBV20-1	TRBJ2-3	TGCAGTGCTAGCGCCGGGGGACGCACAGATACGCAGTATTTT	CSASAGGRTDTQYF
many	NA	TRBV12-3/TRBV12-4	TRBJ1-2	TGTGCCAGCAGTTGGGCGGAGTATGGCTACACCTTC	CASSWAEYGYTF
NA	TRBD1	TRBV20-1	TRBJ2-1	TGCAGTGCGTTCGTTACCGGGACAGGGAAGTTCTTC	CSAFVTGTGKFF
few	TRBD1	TRBV30	TRBJ2-1	TGTGCCTGGAGTCGACAGGGGGCCACTGAGCAGTTCTTC	CAWSRQGATEQFF
few	NA	TRBV19	TRBJ2-1	TGTGCCAGTAGTATCAACGGGGTTAACTACAATGAGCAGTTCTTC	CASSINGVNYNEQFF
NA	TRBD1	TRBV12-3/TRBV12-4	TRBJ2-5	TGTGCCAGCAGTTTAGGAGAGGGGGCAAAGACCCAGTACTTC	CASSLGEGAKTQYF
NA	NA	TRBV7-3	TRBJ2-3	TGTGCCAGCAGCTCCGTAGGCCCCGGCACAGATACGCAGTATTTT	CASSSVGPGTDTQYF
many	NA	TRBV6-1	TRBJ2-1	TGTGCCAGCAGTGAAGTAGAACTAGTGCCAAGTGAGCAGTTCTTC	CASSEVELVPSEQFF
few	NA	TRBV29-1	TRBJ1-2	TGCAGCGTTGAGTTCGGCAACGCTAACTATGGCTACACCTTC	CSVEFGNANYGYTF
many	NA	TRBV12-3/TRBV12-4	TRBJ2-2	TGTGCCAGCAGCTTATTAGATAACGGGGAGCTGTTTTTT	CASSLLDNGELFF
many	TRBD1	TRBV28	TRBJ2-7	TGTGCCAGCAGTCCCCAGGACAGGGGGTGGGACTACGAGCAGTACTTC	CASSPQDRGWDYEQYF
NA	TRBD2	TRBV6-5	TRBJ2-5	TGTGCCAGCAGTTACTTGGGACTAGCGGGGGGCCCGACGACCCAGTACTTC	CASSYLGLAGGPTTQYF
NA	TRBD2	TRBV2	TRBJ2-3	TGTGCCAGCAGACACCGTAGCGGGAGGCCACCTGGCACAGATACGCAGTATTTT	CASRHRSGRPPGTDTQYF
NA	NA	TRBV7-8	TRBJ2-3	TGTGCCAGCAGCCCTGCTATAGACCTAGGCCAGTATTTT	CASSPAIDLGQYF
NA	NA	TRBV4-1	TRBJ1-1	TGCGCCAGCAGCCCGGCAGGGAGGACTGAAGCTTTCTTT	CASSPAGRTEAFF